This T cell receptor beta chain is from a study of tissue T cells after allogeneic stem cell transplantation. Regarding this clone: The listed genes are named as in mouse. The read is 1 residue too short to cover the CDR3 end, so that end is filled in from the germline J gene.

Clones were read by immunoSEQ multiplex PCR, and TCRdb kept only the in-frame ones, dropping some. The sample contains thousands of clones, around 60% of which appear only once. The sample's time point: mouse harvest day 7 after allogeneic transplant. The graft held 10^6 splenic CD5+ T cells and 10^7 T-cell-depleted bone marrow cells. CDR1 KGHPV and CDR2 FQNQEV come from the germline V gene (reference sequence). The CDR3 length is 14 residues. The V end lost 7 bases, the J end lost 0 bases, and 12 bases lay between the germline ends. This TCR derives from a female BALB/c mouse given C57BL/6 T cells with graft-versus-host disease after an allogeneic hematopoietic cell transplant. This chain joins TRBV26 and TRBJ1-2, with D perhaps matching TRBD1 (6 bases). Sequencing was performed on gut tissue. The CDR3 loop is CASTSGQANSDYTF. CDR3 bases read: TGTGCCAGCACCTCGGGACAAGCAAACTCCGACTACACC.